This T cell receptor (beta chain) was identified during a study of cytomegalovirus exposure and HLA in healthy donors. Study-wide findings and caveats: A later analysis by the authors found several of the most significant clusters apparently linked to common viral pathogens.

In the PCR, 60 Vbeta and 13 Jbeta primers were used. Study processing details: Later analysis identified roughly 82 million unique TCR beta chains, roughly 11 million shared. The assay was immunoSEQ multiplex PCR, and TCRdb's table has in-frame clones only and misses some. V and J calls and clone size come straight from that table; D and trimming were deduced from the DNA. Of roughly 170,000 clones listed, 65% to 80% are singletons. Comments on this clone: Its antigen remains unidentified. At one boundary the junction diverges from the germline segment, which might be a read error.

The germline V gene has CDR1 SQVTM and CDR2 ANQGSEA. This CDR3 has 13 residues. This chain joins TRBV29-1 and TRBJ1-2, with D possibly matching TRBD1 (5 bases). Material: PBMCs. The clonotype comes from a woman aged 25 to 39 in good health and CMV-seronegative. CDR3 in amino acids: CSVRPLGDYGYPF. CDR3 DNA sequence: TGCAGCGTCCGTCCTCTGGGGGACTATGGCTACCCCTTC. The entire variable domain, with the rest obtained from reference TRBV29-1 and TRBJ1-2, is as follows: SAVISQKPSRDICQRGTSLTIQCQVDSQVTMMFWYRQQPGQSLTLIATANQGSEATYESGFVIDKFPISRPNLTFSTLTVSNMSPEDSSIYLCSVRPLGDYGYPFGSGTRLTVV.